A single sample is the source of the 31 T cell receptor beta chains below, sequenced in a study of T cells in women clearing cervical HPV infection. Profiled with immunoSEQ multiplex PCR; TCRdb holds only in-frame clones, not every one. Here the sample table reports under 45,000 clones. The sample taken for sequencing was blood buffy coat. These receptors originate from a woman between 18 and 75 years old with a cervical HPV16 infection that either progressed to CIN3+ or cleared (not recorded which).

For this clone: The read is 3 residues too short to cover the CDR3 end, so that end is filled in from the germline J gene. J is TRBJ2-3 and V is TRBV7-9; TRBD2 agrees at 10 bases. The CDR3 is 15 residues long. Per the germline V gene, CDR1 is SEHNR and CDR2 is FQNEAQ (reference sequence). The V and J ends lost 5 bases and 1 base, in that order; junction bases with no gene match: 3. Incomplete CDR3 DNA: TGTGCCAGCAGCCCAGGGACTAGCGGCACAGATACG. It yields the protein CASSPGTSGTDT. The whole CDR3 region reads CASSPGTSGTDTQYF.

With respect to this clone: The CDR3 is cut off 3 residues early in the read; its end comes from the germline J gene. The genes are TRBV18 and TRBJ2-2; 10 nucleotides align to TRBD1. The germline gives CDR1 KGHSH, CDR2 LQKENI. This CDR3 contains 17 residues. This chain's CDR3 is CASSPDDRGPYNSPLFF. CDR3 bases read: TGTGCCAGCTCACCCGATGACAGGGGGCCGTATAATTCACCG.

In regard to this clone: The read stops 3 residues short of the end of the CDR3; the missing end is completed from the germline J gene. The chain links TRBV7-6 to TRBJ2-5, with TRBD2 matching over 8 bases. With V trimmed by 5 bases and J by 1 base, 6 bases remained unmatched. CDR3 length: 15 amino acids. In germline, CDR1 is SGHVS, CDR2 FNYEAQ. The CDR3 is CASSPAGGLQETQYF. CDR3 DNA (partial): TGTGCCAGCAGCCCTGCGGGAGGCCTCCAAGAGACC.

A note on this clone: The DNA ends 3 residues before the CDR3 does, and the rest of the CDR3 is filled in from the germline J gene. The chain uses TRBV5-1 and TRBJ1-2; 8 bases align to TRBD1. The length of the CDR3 is 16 residues. From germline, CDR1 is SGHRS and CDR2 YFSETQ. The CDR3 loop reads CASSPSQGQGDGGYTF. Incomplete CDR3 DNA: TGCGCCAGCAGCCCTTCCCAAGGACAGGGCGACGGAGGC.

Details on this clone: The CDR3 end lies 3 residues beyond the end of the read and is filled in from the germline J gene. The V gene is TRBV6-4, the J gene TRBJ1-2; the D gene is possibly TRBD1 (6 bases). In germline, CDR1 is MRHNA, CDR2 SNTAGT. The CDR3 is made up of 15 amino acids. With 4 bases removed from V and 3 bases from J, the gap between germline ends came to 15 bases. CDR3 loop: CASSASGTTHYGYTF. The sequenced part of the CDR3 DNA is TGTGCCAGCAGTGCCTCCGGGACAACCCACTATGGC.

Regarding this clone: The CDR3 end lies 3 residues beyond the end of the read and is filled in from the germline J gene. The chain combines TRBV19 with TRBJ1-2; possibly TRBD1 for D (6 bases). The germline gives CDR1 LNHDA, CDR2 SQIVND (reference sequence). The CDR3 length is 16 residues. This chain's CDR3 is CASGGGSGSSTDTYTF. CDR3 DNA, as far as it was read: TGTGCCAGTGGAGGGGGTAGCGGGAGTAGCACAGATACC.

With respect to this clone: The CDR3 end is not reached by the read, which stops 3 residues before it; the germline J gene fills it in. The J gene is TRBJ2-3, the V gene TRBV19, with D possibly being TRBD2 (6 bases). This CDR3 is 14 amino acids long. CDR1 and CDR2 (germline): LNHDA, SQIVND (reference sequence). The CDR3 here is CASSPREGALTQYF. CDR3 DNA, as far as it was read: TGTGCCAGTAGCCCGCGGGAAGGCGCCCTAACG.

Concerning this clone: The read ends 3 residues early relative to the CDR3; the germline J gene fills the gap. This chain connects TRBV2 to TRBJ2-2, with 8 bases that match TRBD1. The CDR3 totals 14 residues. Germline V gives CDR1 SNHLY, CDR2 FYNNEI. The CDR3 DNA, read in part, is TGTGCCAGCAAGCGACAGGGGATACAGGAAAAG. The encoded protein is CASKRQGIQEK. Given in full, the CDR3 is CASKRQGIQEKLFF.

With regard to this clone: The CDR3 extends 3 residues past the end of the read, so its final part is completed from the germline J gene. The chain has TRBV20-1 and TRBJ2-1; the match to TRBD2 covers 11 bases. In germline, CDR1 is DFQATT, CDR2 SNEGSKA (reference sequence). The ends lost 4 bases at V and 7 bases at J; junction bases unmatched: 6. The CDR3 is 14 residues long. The covered CDR3 bases are TGCAGTGCTAAAACCGGGACTAGCGGAAATGAG. Protein: CSAKTGTSGNE. The whole CDR3 region reads CSAKTGTSGNEQFF.

CDR3 sequence: CASSEYTGILETQYF. The CDR3 bases that were read are TGCGCCAGCAGCGAGTACACAGGGATCCTGGAGACC. V usage is TRBV5-1 and J usage is TRBJ2-5; tentatively, D is TRBD1 (6 bases). The observed sequence ends 3 residues before the CDR3 terminus, with the missing tail filled in from the germline J gene. In germline, CDR1 is SGHRS, CDR2 YFSETQ. Trimming took off 4 bases at V and 5 bases at J, with 18 bases between the two ends. There are 15 residues in the CDR3.

In the case of this clone: Read coverage stops 3 residues before the CDR3 terminus; the germline J gene supplies the remainder. The chain combines TRBV5-6 with TRBJ1-2; a weak D match, TRBD1 (6 bases). The V gene's germline CDR1 is SGHDT and CDR2 YYEEEE. The CDR3 sequence is 15 residues long. The sequenced part of the CDR3 DNA is TGTGCCAGCAGCTTGCAGACAGGCTTCTCCTACGAC. It specifies CASSLQTGFSYD. The full CDR3 reads CASSLQTGFSYDYTF.

With regard to this clone: Read data end 3 residues before the CDR3 end; the end is taken from the germline J gene. The rearrangement uses TRBV5-4 and TRBJ2-3; D gene uncertain. CDR3 length equals 13 residues. In germline, CDR1 is SGHNT, CDR2 YYREEE (reference sequence). V lost 2 bases to trimming and J lost 6 bases, with 10 bases between them. The DNA read from the CDR3 is TGTGCCAGCAGCTTAGCTAGGCCCGATACG. It translates to CASSLARPDT. The complete CDR3 reads CASSLARPDTQYF.

A word on this clone: The read falls 3 residues short of the CDR3 end, and the missing part is taken from the germline J gene. The rearrangement joins TRBV11-2 to TRBJ2-3; D is perhaps TRBD2 (6 bases). Germline V gene lookup returns CDR1 SGHAT and CDR2 FQNNGV. This CDR3 spans 15 amino acids. CDR3 DNA (partial): TGTGCCAGCAGCTTAGATCTCCAGGGCCGGGAGACG. Its protein is CASSLDLQGRET. The full-length CDR3 reads as CASSLDLQGRETQYF.

Details on this clone: With the read ending 3 residues before the CDR3 end, the germline J gene is used to fill in that end. The chain recombines TRBV30 with TRBJ2-3; D is possibly TRBD2 (5 bases). The CDR3 is made up of 12 amino acids. Germline V CDR1 and CDR2: GTSNPN, SVGIG (reference sequence). CDR3 sequence: CACRAAPGTQYF. The CDR3 bases that were read are TGTGCCTGCCGGGCCGCACCGGGGACG.

Notes on this clone: The DNA ends 3 residues before the CDR3 does, and the rest of the CDR3 is filled in from the germline J gene. This chain connects TRBV18 to TRBJ2-7; 7 nucleotides align to TRBD1. The V segment lost 5 bases and the J segment 5 bases; nucleotides outside the gene matches: 6. There are 13 residues in the CDR3. The V gene's germline CDR1 is KGHSH and CDR2 LQKENI. The CDR3 loop is CASSRDSAHEQYF. The CDR3 DNA, read in part, is TGTGCCAGCTCAAGGGACAGCGCCCACGAG.

About this clone itself: The CDR3 is cut off 3 residues early in the read; its end comes from the germline J gene. This chain links TRBV7-6 with TRBJ1-4; unclear D gene. V lost 5 bases, J lost 0 bases, and 10 bases lay in between. Looked up from germline, CDR1 is SGHVS and CDR2 is FNYEAQ. The CDR3 loop spans 15 amino acids. The CDR3 bases that were read are TGTGCCAGCAGCCTTAACAGAGCAACTAATGAAAAA. Its protein product is CASSLNRATNEK. The full-length CDR3 reads as CASSLNRATNEKLFF.

Concerning this clone itself: The read falls 3 residues short of the CDR3 end, and the missing part is taken from the germline J gene. The rearrangement links TRBV6-2 or TRBV6-3 to TRBJ1-2, with no clear D. CDR3 size: 14 residues. The V gene's germline CDR1 is MNHEY and CDR2 SVGEGT. The CDR3 sequence is CASTDKQHWVTYTF. The sequenced CDR3 bases are TGTGCCAGCACCGACAAGCAGCACTGGGTGACC.

Comments on this clone: Read coverage stops 3 residues before the CDR3 terminus; the germline J gene supplies the remainder. This chain uses TRBV9 with TRBJ2-2; TRBD2 aligns across 12 bases. CDR3 length equals 17 residues. V was clipped by 3 bases and J by 4 bases; unmatched bases: 7. The germline CDR1 and CDR2 sequences are SGDLS and YYNGEE. CDR3 DNA, as far as it was read: TGTGCCAGCAGCGCGACTAGCGGGAGTTCGGGCACCGGGGAG. Translation: CASSATSGSSGTGE. The CDR3 in its entirety is CASSATSGSSGTGELFF.

In the case of this clone: The CDR3 end is not reached by the read, which stops 3 residues before it; the germline J gene fills it in. The chain uses TRBV28 and TRBJ1-5, with 9 bases matching TRBD1. Looked up from germline, CDR1 is MDHEN and CDR2 is SYDVKM. The junction had 3 bases not matched to a gene; V was cut back by 3 bases and J by 3 bases. The CDR3 runs 15 residues. Incomplete CDR3 DNA: TGTGCCAGCAGTTTGGACAGGGGTGTCAATCAGCCC. It translates to CASSLDRGVNQP. The whole CDR3 sequence is CASSLDRGVNQPQHF.

Incomplete CDR3 DNA: TGTGCCAGCAGCAGGGACAGGGTTATCTCACCA. As protein: CASSRDRVISP. The complete CDR3 reads CASSRDRVISPLFF. The chain combines TRBV7-2 with TRBJ1-4, with TRBD1 identical over 9 bases. Read sequence stops 3 residues before the CDR3 end, and the germline J gene provides the missing end. The CDR3 has 14 amino acids. Germline CDR1 SGHTA, CDR2 FQGNSA.

Comment on this clone: The CDR3 end lies 3 residues beyond the end of the read and is filled in from the germline J gene. J is TRBJ1-2 and V is TRBV6-2 or TRBV6-3; tentatively, D is TRBD1 (5 bases). CDR3 length: 15 residues. The germline V gene has CDR1 MNHEY and CDR2 SVGEGT. CDR3 DNA, as far as it was read: TGTGCCAGCAGAGAGGGACTAGCGGGAAAGGATGAC. It codes for CASREGLAGKDD. The whole CDR3 protein is CASREGLAGKDDYTF.

Details on this clone: The DNA ends 3 residues before the CDR3 does, and the rest of the CDR3 is filled in from the germline J gene. The chain carries TRBV14 and TRBJ2-2, with TRBD1 as a possible D gene (5 bases). Germline assignment: CDR1 SGHDN and CDR2 FVKESK. There are 17 residues in the CDR3. Trimming cost V 1 base and J 4 bases, with 16 bases left between them. The CDR3 spells CASSQGGREDSTGELFF. The part of the CDR3 DNA that was read is TGTGCCAGCAGCCAAGGGGGCAGGGAAGATAGCACCGGGGAG.

Remarks on this clone: The read halts 3 residues ahead of the CDR3 end, with the missing end drawn from the germline J gene. This chain uses TRBV7-9 with TRBJ1-2; a weak D match, TRBD1 (5 bases). The CDR3 spans 13 residues. From germline, CDR1 is SEHNR and CDR2 FQNEAQ (reference sequence). The CDR3 region is CASSDSGTYDYTF. The CDR3 DNA, read in part, is TGTGCCAGCAGCGACAGCGGGACCTACGAC.

Comment on this clone: The read ends 3 residues early relative to the CDR3; the germline J gene fills the gap. The chain links TRBV7-6 to TRBJ1-2; TRBD1 is a possible D gene (6 bases). Looked up from germline, CDR1 is SGHVS and CDR2 is FNYEAQ. The CDR3 spans 13 residues. The CDR3 region is CASSYGGLDDYTF. The sequenced part of the CDR3 DNA is TGTGCCAGCAGCTATGGGGGCCTTGATGAC.

For this clone: Read data end 3 residues before the CDR3 end; the end is taken from the germline J gene. The V call is TRBV13, the J call TRBJ1-1; a weak D match, TRBD1 (6 bases). Between the trimmed V and J ends, which lost 6 bases and 0 bases, there was a span of 14 bases. Germline V gene data show CDR1 as PRHDT and CDR2 as FYEKMQ (reference sequence). This CDR3 comprises 15 residues. CDR3 residues: CASRRVAGVNTEAFF. Incomplete CDR3 DNA: TGTGCCAGCAGACGTGTCGCAGGGGTGAACACTGAA.

A word on this clone: The CDR3 end lies 3 residues beyond the end of the read and is filled in from the germline J gene. V is TRBV19 and J is TRBJ1-5; 8 bases agree with TRBD1. The CDR3 is 14 amino acids. The germline V gene encodes CDR1 LNHDA and CDR2 SQIVND (reference sequence). Trimming took 4 bases from V and 2 from J; bases not matched to a gene: 1. The CDR3 is CASSTTGGNQPQHF. Partial CDR3 DNA: TGTGCCAGTAGTACGACAGGGGGCAATCAGCCC.

On this clone: The read ends 3 residues early relative to the CDR3; the germline J gene fills the gap. The V call is TRBV5-6, the J call TRBJ2-3; maybe TRBD2 (5 bases). The length of the CDR3 is 14 residues. CDR1 and CDR2 from the germline V gene are SGHDT and YYEEEE. V was clipped by 0 bases and J by 0 bases, with 5 bases between them. The CDR3 protein is CASSLAGSTDTQYF. The sequenced CDR3 bases are TGTGCCAGCAGCTTGGCGGGGAGCACAGATACG.

A note on this clone: The observed sequence ends 3 residues before the CDR3 terminus, with the missing tail filled in from the germline J gene. The gene calls are TRBV20-1 and TRBJ2-5; 7 bases are a match to TRBD1. Germline V gene lookup returns CDR1 DFQATT and CDR2 SNEGSKA (reference sequence). The J segment lost 4 bases and the V segment lost 5 bases, leaving 13 bases of the junction unmatched. This CDR3 is built from 15 residues. The CDR3 here is CSAQGRGSAGETQYF. CDR3 DNA (partial): TGCAGTGCTCAAGGCAGGGGGAGTGCAGGAGAGACC.

The CDR3 loop is CASSMASGRAAYTF. The covered CDR3 bases are TGTGCCAGTAGTATGGCTAGCGGGAGGGCGGCC. The chain has TRBV19 and TRBJ1-2; D gene ambiguous. Read sequence stops 3 residues before the CDR3 end, and the germline J gene provides the missing end. This CDR3 is 14 amino acids long. The V gene's germline CDR1 is LNHDA and CDR2 SQIVND (reference sequence).

As for this clone: Read sequence stops 3 residues before the CDR3 end, and the germline J gene provides the missing end. The chain links TRBV20-1 to TRBJ1-2, with 11 nucleotides matching TRBD1. The CDR3 is made up of 13 amino acids. Trimming removed 6 bases from V and 5 bases from J; junction bases left unmatched: 5. Germline CDR1 reads DFQATT; CDR2 reads SNEGSKA (reference sequence). The part of the CDR3 DNA that was read is TGCAGTGCGGGACAGGGGGAGGCGTATGGC. Encoded protein: CSAGQGEAYG. The CDR3, in full, reads CSAGQGEAYGYTF.

Of note for this clone: The read terminates 3 residues before the CDR3 end, so the remaining end is supplied by the germline J gene. The gene calls are TRBV7-8 and TRBJ1-5; 7 positions agree with TRBD1. This CDR3 region has 17 residues. The germline V gene encodes CDR1 SGHVS and CDR2 FQNEAQ. The trim removed 5 bases at V and 6 bases at J, leaving 16 bases unmatched. Partial CDR3 DNA: TGTGCCAGCAGCGTCCGGGACAGTGGTCCTCTAGGTCAGCCC. The encoded protein is CASSVRDSGPLGQP. The entire CDR3 reads CASSVRDSGPLGQPQHF.